This TCR beta chain was captured by sequencing in a study of beta chain features in type 1 diabetes. Study observations and caveats: Patients with Type 1 diabetes showed moderately but significantly shorter TCRB CDR3s in all four CD4+ subsets.

One heparinised draw of blood, averaging approximately 110 mL, came from each donor. Germline assignment: CDR1 LGHNA and CDR2 YSLEER. The CDR3 has 18 residues. Trimming at V came to 2 bases and at J to 2 bases, leaving 12 bases not matched to a gene. The study reverse transcribed the entire isolated RNA, so it sequenced expressed TCRB transcripts. Libraries were prepared by immunoSEQ multiplex PCR; TCRdb keeps only in-frame clonotypes and omits some of them. This sample has about 150,000 clones, with approximately 7.9% found just once. This clone has just a few counts. The antigen remains unidentified.

The sequence derives from a man aged 18-30 years with type 1 diabetes. The specimen sequenced was central memory CD4+ T cells from blood. The chain links TRBV4-3 to TRBJ1-2; TRBD1 aligns across 9 bases. CDR3 bases: TGCGCCAGCAGCCAATTCCCTCCGGGACAGGGAACAAACTATGGCTACACCTTC. Its translation is CASSQFPPGQGTNYGYTF.